Listed here is a single T cell receptor (beta chain). Its matching antigen is unknown. The CDR3 runs 14 residues. With V trimmed by 3 bases and J by 1 base, 0 bases remained unmatched. The V gene's germline CDR1 is SGDLS and CDR2 YYNGEE. This sample is drawn from a study of blood T cells in healthy people across ages. Overall study context: Using template switching, researchers captured about one barcoded beta molecule for each two T cells.

Study-wide results and caveats: When set beside aged donors, long-lived donors presented more naive CD4+ cells and higher diversity.

Through a sample-barcoded 5' primer and a J-beta primer mix, a second PCR was run for about 6 to 12 cycles. Using its own MiXCR run on the 5' RACE reads, TCRdb lists one record per CDR3 protein. This sample has about 580,000 distinct CDR3 sequences, with around 48% found just once. Sequences were obtained from blood. The genes are TRBV9 and TRBJ2-4; TRBD2 matches 8 bases. This sequence originates from an elderly man in good health. The CDR3 sequence is CASSGGGAKNIQYF. The DNA for the CDR3 is TGTGCCAGCAGCGGCGGGGGGGCCAAAAACATTCAGTACTTC.